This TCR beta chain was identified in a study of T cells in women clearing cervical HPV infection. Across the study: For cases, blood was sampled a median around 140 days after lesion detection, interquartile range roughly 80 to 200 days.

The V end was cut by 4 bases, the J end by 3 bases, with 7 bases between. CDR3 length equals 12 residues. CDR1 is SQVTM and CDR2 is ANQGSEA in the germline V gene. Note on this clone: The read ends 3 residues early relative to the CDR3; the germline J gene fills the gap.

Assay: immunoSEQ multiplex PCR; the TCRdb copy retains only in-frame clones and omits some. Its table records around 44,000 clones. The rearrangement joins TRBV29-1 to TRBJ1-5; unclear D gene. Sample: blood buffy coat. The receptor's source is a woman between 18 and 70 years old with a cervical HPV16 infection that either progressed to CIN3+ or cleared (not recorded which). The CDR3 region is CSVGADNQPQHF. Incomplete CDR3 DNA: TGCAGCGTTGGGGCCGACAATCAGCCC.